Listed below are T cell receptor beta chains from one sample, sequenced in a study of OX40 agonist ivuxolimab in advanced cancers. TCRdb keeps only in-frame clones here, not all; method: immunoSEQ multiplex PCR. The sample includes nearly 80,000 clones, 84% of them seen just once. Here the sequenced sample was CD4+ or CD8+ T cells sorted from blood, taken in a trial of the OX40 agonist ivuxolimab. These TCRs come from an adult with an advanced solid tumor such as melanoma, head and neck, liver or kidney cancer. The CDR3 runs from the conserved cysteine through the conserved F or W. A D gene is named only where the DNA matches it firmly. For some rows the clone size is stated as once, few or many, or as a class when expanded; others skip it.

CDR3: CASSEAGTANTDTQYF; DNA: TGCGCCAGCAGTGAAGCCGGGACGGCTAACACAGATACGCAGTATTTT; J: TRBJ2-3; D: .; V: TRBV10-1; size: .
CDR3: CASSLPLYGYTF; DNA: TGTGCCAGCAGTTTACCCCTCTATGGCTACACCTTC; J: TRBJ1-2; D: .; V: TRBV28; size: .
CDR3: CASSQDGQGDGGNTIYF; DNA: TGCGCCAGCAGCCAAGACGGACAGGGCGATGGTGGAAACACCATATATTTT; J: TRBJ1-3; D: TRBD1; V: TRBV4-3; size: .
CDR3: CAWRWDEKLFF; DNA: TGTGCCTGGAGGTGGGACGAAAAACTGTTTTTT; J: TRBJ1-4; D: .; V: TRBV30; size: .
CDR3: CAISEYSGQWFSGANVLTF; DNA: TGTGCCATCAGTGAGTATTCAGGACAGTGGTTCTCTGGGGCCAACGTCCTGACTTTC; J: TRBJ2-6; D: .; V: TRBV10-3; size: few
CDR3: CASSSGRSSYEQYF; DNA: TGTGCCAGCAGCTCAGGTCGGAGCTCCTACGAGCAGTACTTC; J: TRBJ2-7; D: .; V: TRBV7-9; size: .
CDR3: CASSSAGGAETQYF; DNA: TGCGCCAGCAGCTCCGCAGGGGGGGCAGAGACCCAGTACTTC; J: TRBJ2-5; D: .; V: TRBV5-1; size: .
CDR3: CASRPGPVTGGNQPQHF; DNA: TGCGCCAGCAGACCTGGACCTGTCACAGGGGGAAATCAGCCCCAGCATTTT; J: TRBJ1-5; D: TRBD1; V: TRBV5-1; size: .
CDR3: CSVKTGGAETQYF; DNA: TGCAGCGTTAAAACAGGGGGAGCAGAGACCCAGTACTTC; J: TRBJ2-5; D: TRBD1; V: TRBV29-1; size: .
CDR3: CASSLAPQETQYF; DNA: TGTGCCAGCAGCTTAGCTCCTCAAGAGACCCAGTACTTC; J: TRBJ2-5; D: .; V: TRBV7-9; size: .
CDR3: CASSLRGGSYEQYF; DNA: TGCGCCAGCAGCTTGAGGGGGGGTTCCTACGAGCAGTACTTC; J: TRBJ2-7; D: .; V: TRBV5-1; size: .
CDR3: CASSLAGTVQNTEAFF; DNA: TGTGCCAGCAGCTTAGCGGGGACAGTCCAGAACACTGAAGCTTTCTTT; J: TRBJ1-1; D: TRBD1; V: TRBV7-6; size: .
CDR3: CASSRTGDTQYF; DNA: TGCGCCAGCAGCAGGACCGGAGATACGCAGTATTTT; J: TRBJ2-3; D: .; V: TRBV5-1; size: .
CDR3: CASSQEGLTGGNYGYTF; DNA: TGCGCCAGCAGCCAAGAGGGTCTGACAGGGGGCAACTATGGCTACACCTTC; J: TRBJ1-2; D: TRBD1; V: TRBV4-1; size: .
CDR3: CASRAGYEINNSPLHF; DNA: TGCGCCAGCAGGGCAGGGTATGAGATCAATAATTCACCCCTCCACTTT; J: TRBJ1-6; D: .; V: TRBV5-1; size: once
CDR3: CASSLSQGSQPQHF; DNA: TGTGCCAGCAGCTTGTCGCAGGGATCCCAGCCCCAGCATTTT; J: TRBJ1-5; D: .; V: TRBV5-5; size: .
CDR3: CASSLRGQVNDEQYF; DNA: TGTGCCAGCAGCTTAAGGGGACAGGTAAACGACGAGCAGTACTTC; J: TRBJ2-7; D: TRBD1; V: TRBV7-6; size: medium-sized
CDR3: CATSRDRGVKAFF; DNA: TGTGCCACCAGCAGAGATAGGGGGGTTAAAGCTTTCTTT; J: TRBJ1-1; D: .; V: TRBV15; size: .
CDR3: CASRQGYGYTF; DNA: TGTGCCAGCAGACAGGGTTATGGCTACACCTTC; J: TRBJ1-2; D: .; V: TRBV2; size: .
CDR3: CASSEEGDRNTGELFF; DNA: TGTGCCAGCAGTGAAGAAGGGGACAGAAACACCGGGGAGCTGTTTTTT; J: TRBJ2-2; D: TRBD1; V: TRBV2; size: .
CDR3: CASSQDEFGGANYGYTF; DNA: TGCGCCAGCAGCCAAGATGAGTTCGGGGGAGCTAACTATGGCTACACCTTC; J: TRBJ1-2; D: .; V: TRBV4-3; size: .
CDR3: CASSYSRDSYGYTF; DNA: TGTGCCAGCAGTTACTCAAGAGACAGCTATGGCTACACCTTC; J: TRBJ1-2; D: .; V: TRBV6-5; size: .
CDR3: CATPVMSVNTDTQYF; DNA: TGCGCCACACCCGTCATGAGTGTTAACACAGATACGCAGTATTTT; J: TRBJ2-3; D: .; V: TRBV4-3; size: .
CDR3: CASRTADSSTYEQYF; DNA: TGTGCCAGCAGAACCGCGGACAGCAGCACCTACGAGCAGTACTTC; J: TRBJ2-7; D: .; V: TRBV28; size: .
CDR3: CASSLIETVTDTQYF; DNA: TGTGCCAGCTCACTAATCGAGACAGTAACAGATACGCAGTATTTT; J: TRBJ2-3; D: .; V: TRBV18; size: .
CDR3: CASSFTGETEAFF; DNA: TGTGCCAGCAGCTTTACAGGGGAGACTGAAGCTTTCTTT; J: TRBJ1-1; D: TRBD1; V: TRBV5-4; size: .
CDR3: CATRSQIYEDTQYF; DNA: TGTGCCACCAGGTCCCAGATCTACGAAGATACGCAGTATTTT; J: TRBJ2-3; D: .; V: TRBV15; size: .
CDR3: CASRGRHEQYF; DNA: TGTGCCAGCAGGGGGCGGCACGAGCAGTACTTC; J: TRBJ2-7; D: .; V: TRBV27; size: .
CDR3: CATSRAIVDRGNTEAFF; DNA: TGTGCCACCAGCAGAGCGATCGTGGACAGGGGAAACACTGAAGCTTTCTTT; J: TRBJ1-1; D: TRBD1; V: TRBV15; size: few
CDR3: CASSTGLPSGANVLTF; DNA: TGCGCCAGCAGCACGGGACTGCCCTCTGGGGCCAACGTCCTGACTTTC; J: TRBJ2-6; D: .; V: TRBV5-1; size: .
CDR3: CASSPTPAGSGNTIYF; DNA: TGTGCCAGCAGCCCCACACCAGCAGGGTCCGGAAACACCATATATTTT; J: TRBJ1-3; D: .; V: TRBV9; size: .
CDR3: CASSAYSEQYF; DNA: TGCGCCAGCAGCGCTTATAGCGAGCAGTACTTC; J: TRBJ2-7; D: .; V: TRBV4-1; size: .
CDR3: CASSSYGNQETQYF; DNA: TGTGCCAGCAGTTCATATGGTAACCAAGAGACCCAGTACTTC; J: TRBJ2-5; D: .; V: TRBV6-5; size: .
CDR3: CASSKQADGDQPQHF; DNA: TGTGCCAGCAGCAAACAGGCGGACGGAGATCAGCCCCAGCATTTT; J: TRBJ1-5; D: .; V: TRBV7-9; size: .
CDR3: CASSQALGLVHGYTF; DNA: TGCGCCAGCAGCCAAGCCCTAGGACTTGTTCATGGCTACACCTTC; J: TRBJ1-2; D: .; V: TRBV4-3; size: .
CDR3: CASSVRQANTGELFF; DNA: TGTGCCAGCAGCGTACGTCAGGCCAACACCGGGGAGCTGTTTTTT; J: TRBJ2-2; D: .; V: TRBV9; size: .
CDR3: CAWSTGRTEAFF; DNA: TGTGCCTGGTCGACAGGTCGCACTGAAGCTTTCTTT; J: TRBJ1-1; D: .; V: TRBV30; size: few
CDR3: CAIPSGYRANEQFF; DNA: TGTGCCATCCCTTCGGGCTATCGGGCGAATGAGCAGTTCTTC; J: TRBJ2-1; D: .; V: TRBV7-9; size: .
CDR3: CASSLVGRDDYEQYF; DNA: TGTGCCAGCAGCTTAGTTGGTAGGGATGACTACGAGCAGTACTTC; J: TRBJ2-7; D: .; V: TRBV7-9; size: .
CDR3: CASSQYADSTDTQYF; DNA: TGTGCCAGCAGCCAGTACGCGGACAGCACAGATACGCAGTATTTT; J: TRBJ2-3; D: .; V: TRBV7-9; size: .
CDR3: CASSVAFSGNTIYF; DNA: TGTGCCAGTAGTGTCGCCTTCTCTGGAAACACCATATATTTT; J: TRBJ1-3; D: .; V: TRBV19; size: .
CDR3: CAWSVLDSGYTF; DNA: TGTGCCTGGAGTGTACTAGACAGCGGCTACACCTTC; J: TRBJ1-2; D: .; V: TRBV30; size: .
CDR3: CASSLGTGSPESGELFF; DNA: TGCGCCAGCAGCCTGGGGACAGGCAGCCCGGAATCCGGGGAGCTGTTTTTT; J: TRBJ2-2; D: TRBD1; V: TRBV5-1; size: few
CDR3: CASSLVKDTEAFF; DNA: TGTGCCAGCAGTTTAGTGAAGGACACTGAAGCTTTCTTT; J: TRBJ1-1; D: .; V: TRBV27; size: few
CDR3: CASSEYNRNYGYTF; DNA: TGTGCCAGCAGTGAATATAACAGAAACTATGGCTACACCTTC; J: TRBJ1-2; D: .; V: TRBV25-1; size: .
CDR3: CASSLGGMHGYTF; DNA: TGTGCCAGCAGCTTGGGGGGAATGCATGGCTACACCTTC; J: TRBJ1-2; D: .; V: TRBV7-9; size: .
CDR3: CASSFHRGLPGTQYF; DNA: TGTGCCAGCAGTTTCCACAGGGGGCTCCCAGGGACCCAGTACTTC; J: TRBJ2-5; D: TRBD1; V: TRBV28; size: .
CDR3: CASTLSRAGPAGYTF; DNA: TGTGCCAGCACCTTAAGCCGGGCCGGGCCAGCAGGCTACACCTTC; J: TRBJ1-2; D: .; V: TRBV2; size: .
CDR3: CASSLGGAGDTQYF; DNA: TGCGCCAGCAGCTTGGGGGGGGCCGGAGATACGCAGTATTTT; J: TRBJ2-3; D: .; V: TRBV5-1; size: few
CDR3: CASSLWGVGAQHF; DNA: TGTGCCAGCAGTTTATGGGGGGTGGGGGCCCAGCATTTT; J: TRBJ1-5; D: .; V: TRBV27; size: .
CDR3: CASSQGLQYGYTF; DNA: TGTGCCAGCAGCCAAGGTTTGCAGTACGGCTACACCTTC; J: TRBJ1-2; D: .; V: TRBV14; size: .
CDR3: CATSSLRTADYNSPLHF; DNA: TGTGCCACCAGCAGTTTACGGACAGCAGACTATAATTCACCCCTCCACTTT; J: TRBJ1-6; D: .; V: TRBV15; size: .